Listed below are T cell receptor beta chains from one sample, sequenced in a study of Graves' ophthalmopathy and Graves' hyperthyroidism. TCRdb re-derived calls from the multiplex PCR reads in MiXCR, one entry per CDR3 protein. The table shows approximately 700,000 distinct CDR3 sequences, with around 40% occurring only once. The sample was peripheral blood. All receptors come from an adult man with Graves' ophthalmopathy. The CDR3 runs from the conserved cysteine through the conserved F or W. The D gene is left open where the match is weak. Rows may omit the clone size; those that give it use once, few, many or a size class.

cdr3_length clone_size j_call d_call v_call cdr3_aa cdr3_nt
14 few TRBJ1-6 . TRBV5-6 CASSSWGGNSPLHF TGTGCCAGCAGCTCGTGGGGGGGTAATTCACCCCTCCACTTT
13 . TRBJ1-1 . TRBV12-3/TRBV12-4 CASSIRQNTEAFF TGTGCCAGTAGTATCCGACAGAACACTGAAGCTTTCTTT
15 few TRBJ2-7 TRBD2 TRBV20-1 CSARKVLAGGYEQYF TGCAGTGCTAGGAAGGTTCTAGCGGGAGGCTACGAGCAGTACTTC
16 . TRBJ2-5 . TRBV15 CATSRGTAYAQETQYF TGTGCCACCAGCAGAGGGACAGCCTATGCCCAAGAGACCCAGTACTTC
13 . TRBJ1-5 . TRBV25-1 CASRRMDNQPQHF TGTGCCAGCCGTAGGATGGACAATCAGCCCCAGCATTTT
18 . TRBJ1-5 TRBD1 TRBV5-1 CASSQPGGSAGIYQPQHF TGCGCCAGCAGCCAACCAGGGGGATCAGCTGGAATATATCAGCCCCAGCATTTT
16 many TRBJ1-4 . TRBV2 CASNPESGFYREKLFF TGTGCCAGCAATCCGGAATCGGGGTTCTATCGGGAAAAACTGTTTTTT
13 many TRBJ1-2 . TRBV15 CATSRDREVGYTF TGTGCCACCAGCAGAGATAGGGAGGTTGGCTACACCTTC
16 . TRBJ1-1 TRBD1 TRBV6-5 CASSYLGGQGNTEAFF TGTGCCAGCAGTTACTTGGGAGGACAGGGAAACACTGAAGCTTTCTTT
12 many TRBJ1-1 . TRBV20-1 CSASLTGRGAFF TGCAGTGCTAGCCTAACGGGCCGAGGAGCTTTCTTT
17 . TRBJ2-5 TRBD2 TRBV7-6 CASSLAGSGRYQETQYF TGTGCCAGCAGCTTAGCCGGCAGCGGGAGGTACCAAGAGACCCAGTACTTC
18 few TRBJ1-5 . TRBV19 CASSEKSGHYYSNQPQHF TGTGCCAGTAGTGAGAAGTCGGGACATTATTATAGCAATCAGCCCCAGCATTTT
14 . TRBJ2-7 . TRBV24-1 CASSDSRGGNGQYF TGTGCCAGCAGTGATTCCAGGGGGGGTAACGGGCAGTACTTC
14 few TRBJ2-7 TRBD1 TRBV10-3 CASRPGQPTYEQYF TGTGCCAGCAGACCGGGACAGCCCACCTACGAGCAGTACTTC
15 . TRBJ2-5 . TRBV20-1 CSASGGLLLQETQYF TGCAGTGCTAGCGGGGGACTCCTTCTCCAAGAGACCCAGTACTTC
18 once TRBJ1-1 TRBD1 TRBV15 CATSARRDGQGAGTEAFF TGTGCCACCAGCGCCCGGAGAGATGGACAGGGGGCTGGAACTGAAGCTTTCTTT
11 . TRBJ1-1 . TRBV6-1 CASIMGLQAFF TGTGCCAGCATAATGGGGCTACAAGCTTTCTTT
15 . TRBJ2-2 TRBD1 TRBV6-5 CASNKGTANTGELFF TGTGCCAGCAACAAAGGGACAGCGAACACCGGGGAGCTGTTTTTT
15 few TRBJ1-2 TRBD1 TRBV12-3/TRBV12-4 CASSKEYGQGFGYTF TGTGCCAGCAGTAAAGAATATGGACAGGGTTTTGGCTACACCTTC
14 . TRBJ1-5 TRBD1 TRBV29-1 CSVVTGTRGHPQHF TGCAGCGTCGTGACAGGGACAAGGGGGCACCCCCAGCATTTT
13 few TRBJ2-5 . TRBV28 CASRSGVGETQYF TGTGCCAGCCGATCAGGGGTGGGAGAGACCCAGTACTTC
13 . TRBJ2-7 . TRBV29-1 CSVEGQPHYEQYF TGCAGCGTGGAGGGACAGCCCCACTACGAGCAGTACTTC
15 . TRBJ1-1 . TRBV5-6 CASSKDGSGGTEAFF TGTGCCAGCAGCAAGGACGGGTCGGGGGGCACTGAAGCTTTCTTT
15 many TRBJ1-6 . TRBV11-2 CASSRYPNSGSPLHF TGTGCCAGCAGTCGATACCCAAACAGCGGTTCACCCCTCCACTTT
12 . TRBJ1-5 TRBD1 TRBV24-1 CATKDRDQPQHF TGTGCCACCAAAGACAGGGATCAGCCCCAGCATTTT
13 many TRBJ1-2 . TRBV20-1 CSARQGLMGGYTF TGCAGTGCTAGGCAGGGCCTGATGGGGGGCTACACCTTC
15 . TRBJ2-5 TRBD2 TRBV5-5 CASSYAGGNGETQYF TGTGCCAGCAGCTACGCGGGGGGGAACGGAGAGACCCAGTACTTC
16 . TRBJ2-6 . TRBV7-9 CASSPDTSYGANVLTF TGTGCCAGCAGCCCGGACACGAGCTATGGGGCCAACGTCCTGACTTTC
14 few TRBJ1-5 . TRBV25-1 CASTVRGFGQPQHF TGTGCCAGCACGGTTCGGGGATTTGGTCAGCCCCAGCATTTT
14 many TRBJ1-5 . TRBV29-1 CSVGGGDSNQPQHF TGCAGCGTTGGGGGAGGAGATAGCAATCAGCCCCAGCATTTT
13 few TRBJ2-7 TRBD1 TRBV10-3 CAAEGQDSYEQYF TGTGCCGCAGAGGGACAGGACTCCTACGAGCAGTACTTC
8 . TRBJ2-2 . TRBV25-1 CASSERRF TGTGCCAGCAGTGAACGGCGGTTT
14 few TRBJ1-6 . TRBV10-3 CASTYRDSNSPLHF TGTGCCAGCACTTACCGGGATTCGAATTCACCCCTCCACTTT
13 . TRBJ2-7 . TRBV20-1 CSARGTTSYEQYF TGCAGTGCTAGAGGAACTACCTCCTACGAGCAGTACTTC
15 . TRBJ2-5 . TRBV2 CASSQSRAGKETQYF TGTGCCAGCTCACAGTCCCGGGCAGGGAAAGAGACCCAGTACTTC
13 . TRBJ1-3 . TRBV6-6 CASSYLTGFTIYF TGTGCCAGCAGTTACCTTACAGGGTTCACCATATATTTT
15 . TRBJ2-7 . TRBV25-1 CASSDSAGVGYEQYF TGTGCCAGCAGTGATAGTGCCGGGGTGGGCTACGAGCAGTACTTC
15 . TRBJ2-2 TRBD2 TRBV25-1 CASRGLAGATGELFF TGTGCCAGCAGGGGCCTAGCGGGAGCTACCGGGGAGCTGTTTTTT
13 . TRBJ1-5 . TRBV6-5 CASSYAFAQPQHF TGTGCCAGCAGTTACGCCTTCGCGCAGCCCCAGCATTTT
14 . TRBJ2-7 TRBD2 TRBV5-6 CASTLAGARREQYF TGTGCCAGCACCTTAGCGGGGGCAAGGCGCGAGCAGTACTTC
13 many TRBJ1-1 . TRBV2 CASTRGESTEAFF TGTGCCAGCACCCGCGGGGAAAGCACTGAAGCTTTCTTT
16 . TRBJ1-6 . TRBV2 CASSEATGFRRSPLHF TGTGCCAGCAGTGAAGCAACGGGGTTTCGTCGCTCACCCCTCCACTTT
14 . TRBJ1-5 TRBD1 TRBV25-1 CASSSTGEAQPQHF TGTGCCAGCAGTTCAACAGGGGAGGCTCAGCCCCAGCATTTT
14 few TRBJ1-5 . TRBV6-5 CASSYRDGGQPQHF TGTGCCAGCAGTTACAGAGATGGTGGGCAGCCCCAGCATTTT
16 . TRBJ1-1 . TRBV5-1 CASSLISRRGGTEAFF TGCGCCAGCAGCTTAATTTCCCGGAGGGGGGGCACTGAAGCTTTCTTT
14 few TRBJ1-2 . TRBV7-9 CASSLRNTEDGYTF TGTGCCAGCAGCTTACGTAACACAGAGGATGGCTACACCTTC
16 . TRBJ2-5 . TRBV14 CASSVPKGGRQETQYF TGTGCCAGCAGCGTGCCAAAAGGCGGCAGACAAGAGACCCAGTACTTC
16 . TRBJ1-5 . TRBV7-8 CASSDHSLGYSQPQHF TGTGCCAGCAGTGACCACTCTCTAGGGTATAGCCAGCCCCAGCATTTT
15 few TRBJ1-4 TRBD1 TRBV7-9 CASRPQGTTNEKLFF TGTGCCAGCAGGCCACAGGGGACTACTAATGAAAAACTGTTTTTT
13 many TRBJ1-2 . TRBV14 CASSQDLWDGYTF TGTGCCAGCAGCCAAGATCTTTGGGACGGCTACACCTTC